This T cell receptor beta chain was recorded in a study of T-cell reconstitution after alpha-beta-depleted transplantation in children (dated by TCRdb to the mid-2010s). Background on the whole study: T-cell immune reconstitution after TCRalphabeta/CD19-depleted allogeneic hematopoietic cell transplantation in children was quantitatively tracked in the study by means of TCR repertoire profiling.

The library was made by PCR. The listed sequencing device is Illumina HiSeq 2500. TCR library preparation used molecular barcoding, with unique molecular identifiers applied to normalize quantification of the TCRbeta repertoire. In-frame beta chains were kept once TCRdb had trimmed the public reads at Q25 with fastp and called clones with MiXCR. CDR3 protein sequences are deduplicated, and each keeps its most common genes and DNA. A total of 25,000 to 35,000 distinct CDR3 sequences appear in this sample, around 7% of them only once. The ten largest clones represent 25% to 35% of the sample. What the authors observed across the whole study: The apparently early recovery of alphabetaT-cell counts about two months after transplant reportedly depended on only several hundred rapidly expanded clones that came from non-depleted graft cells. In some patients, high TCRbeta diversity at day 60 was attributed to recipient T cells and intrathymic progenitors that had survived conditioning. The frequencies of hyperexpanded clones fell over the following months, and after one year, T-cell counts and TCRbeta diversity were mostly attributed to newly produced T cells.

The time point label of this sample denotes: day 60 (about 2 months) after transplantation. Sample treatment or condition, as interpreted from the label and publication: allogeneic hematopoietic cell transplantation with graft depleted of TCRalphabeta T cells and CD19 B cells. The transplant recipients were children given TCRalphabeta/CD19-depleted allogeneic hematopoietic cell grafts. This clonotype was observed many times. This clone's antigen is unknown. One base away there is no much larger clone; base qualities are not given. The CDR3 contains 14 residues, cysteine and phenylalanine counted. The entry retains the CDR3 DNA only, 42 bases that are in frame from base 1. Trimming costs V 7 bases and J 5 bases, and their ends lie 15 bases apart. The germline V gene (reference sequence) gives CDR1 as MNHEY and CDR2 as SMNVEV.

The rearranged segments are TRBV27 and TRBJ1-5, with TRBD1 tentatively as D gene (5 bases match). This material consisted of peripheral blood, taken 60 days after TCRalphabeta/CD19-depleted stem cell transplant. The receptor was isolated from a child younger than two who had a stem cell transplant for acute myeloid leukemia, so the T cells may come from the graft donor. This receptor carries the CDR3 CASTSGRGHQPQHF. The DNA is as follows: TGTGCCAGCACCTCCGGGAGGGGTCATCAGCCCCAGCATTTT.